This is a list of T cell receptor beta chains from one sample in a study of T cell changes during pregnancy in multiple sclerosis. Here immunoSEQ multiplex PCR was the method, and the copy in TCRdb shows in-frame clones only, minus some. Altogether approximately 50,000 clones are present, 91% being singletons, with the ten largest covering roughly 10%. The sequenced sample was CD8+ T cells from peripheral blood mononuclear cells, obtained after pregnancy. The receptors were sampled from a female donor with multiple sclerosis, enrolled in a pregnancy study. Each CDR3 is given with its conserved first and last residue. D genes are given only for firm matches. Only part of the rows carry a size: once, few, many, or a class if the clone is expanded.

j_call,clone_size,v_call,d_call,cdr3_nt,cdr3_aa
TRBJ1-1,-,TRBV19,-,TGTGCCAGTAGTATTGGCCCGCTAGCAGCTTTCTTT,CASSIGPLAAFF
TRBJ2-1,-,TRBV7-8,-,TGTGCCAGCAGCTTCACCCCAGGGGTCGACAATGAGCAGTTCTTC,CASSFTPGVDNEQFF
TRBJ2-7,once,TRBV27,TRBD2,TGTGCCAGCAGTTTGGCGGGAGGTTACTACGAGCAGTACTTC,CASSLAGGYYEQYF
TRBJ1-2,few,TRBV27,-,TGTGCCAGCAGTCCCTTGACAGAGCTCTATGGCTACACCTTC,CASSPLTELYGYTF
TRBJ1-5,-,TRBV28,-,TGTGCCAGCAGTTTGGGGCAGGGAAATCAGCCCCAGCATTTT,CASSLGQGNQPQHF
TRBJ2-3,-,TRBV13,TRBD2,TGTGCCAGCAGCTTGGGACTAGCGGGGGGGCATGAGTCAGATACGCAGTATTTT,CASSLGLAGGHESDTQYF
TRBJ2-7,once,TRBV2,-,TGTGCCACACTACTGCTTAGCTCCTACGAGCAGTACTTC,CATLLLSSYEQYF
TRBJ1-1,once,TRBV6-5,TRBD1,TGTGCCAGCAGTTACACGATCGGGACCAGGGGGGCTTTCTTT,CASSYTIGTRGAFF
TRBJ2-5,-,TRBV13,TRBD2,TGTGCCAGCAGCTTATTCAGCGGGGGGAGGGCAGAGACCCAGTACTTC,CASSLFSGGRAETQYF
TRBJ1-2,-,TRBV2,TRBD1,TGTGCCAGCAGACCCAGGACAGGGGCGGGTATCTATGGCTACACCTTC,CASRPRTGAGIYGYTF
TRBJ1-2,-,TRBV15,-,TGTGCCACCAGCAGAGATGCAGGAACTAACTATGGCTACACCTTC,CATSRDAGTNYGYTF
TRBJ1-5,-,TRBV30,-,TGTGCCTGGAGTTTGGGCTCCAATCAGCCCCAGCATTTT,CAWSLGSNQPQHF
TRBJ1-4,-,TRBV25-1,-,TGTGCCAGCAGTGCGGGAGTCCCTCTTAATGAAAAACTGTTTTTT,CASSAGVPLNEKLFF
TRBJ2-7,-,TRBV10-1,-,TGCGCCAGCTCTGGCTGGCGGGGGCAACGCTACGAGCAGTACTTC,CASSGWRGQRYEQYF
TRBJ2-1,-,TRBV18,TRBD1,TGTGCCAGCTCACCGGCGACAGGGCAATGGAATGAGCAGTTCTTC,CASSPATGQWNEQFF
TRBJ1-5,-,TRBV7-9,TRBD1,TGTGCCAGCGCGACAGGGGAAAATCAGCCCCAGCATTTT,CASATGENQPQHF
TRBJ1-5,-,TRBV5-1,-,TGCGCCAGCAGCTTGGCCGTGGAGGATAGCAATCAGCCCCAGCATTTT,CASSLAVEDSNQPQHF
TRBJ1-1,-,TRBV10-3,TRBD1,TGTGCCATCAGTCAGGGGGAGAACACTGAAGCTTTCTTT,CAISQGENTEAFF
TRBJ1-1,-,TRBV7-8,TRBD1,TGTGCCAGCAGCTTCCGCCAGGACAGGGCCTTTGGGGCTGAAGCTTTCTTT,CASSFRQDRAFGAEAFF
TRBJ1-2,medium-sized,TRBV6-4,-,TGTGCCAGCAGTGACAGGGCAGGGACTGGCCCTGGTGGCTACACCTTC,CASSDRAGTGPGGYTF
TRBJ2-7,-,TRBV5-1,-,TGCGCCAGCAGCTTGGCAACGGGGGGCATCAGCTCCTACGAGCAGTACTTC,CASSLATGGISSYEQYF
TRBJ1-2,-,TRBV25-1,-,TGTGCCAGCTTGGGTAGCAACTATGGCTACACCTTC,CASLGSNYGYTF
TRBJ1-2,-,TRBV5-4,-,TGTGCCAGCAGCGAAGACATAGACTATGGCTACACCTTC,CASSEDIDYGYTF
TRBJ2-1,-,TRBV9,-,TGTGCCAGCAGCGTAGTTACCTCCGGTGAGCAGTTCTTC,CASSVVTSGEQFF